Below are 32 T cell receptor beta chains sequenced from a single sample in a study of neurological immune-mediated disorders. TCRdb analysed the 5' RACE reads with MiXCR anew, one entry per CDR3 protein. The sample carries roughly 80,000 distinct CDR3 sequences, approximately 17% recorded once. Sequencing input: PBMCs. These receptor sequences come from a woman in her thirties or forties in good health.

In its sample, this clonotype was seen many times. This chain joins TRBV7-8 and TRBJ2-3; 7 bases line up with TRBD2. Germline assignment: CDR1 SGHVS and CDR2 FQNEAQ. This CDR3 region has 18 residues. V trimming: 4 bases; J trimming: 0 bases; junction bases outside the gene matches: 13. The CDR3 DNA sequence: TGTGCCAGCAGCTCACGACCCTGGGACTACCTAAGCACAGATACGCAGTATTTT. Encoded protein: CASSSRPWDYLSTDTQYF. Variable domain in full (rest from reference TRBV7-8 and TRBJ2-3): GAGVSQSPRYKVAKRGQDVALRCDPISGHVSLFWYQQALGQGPEFLTYFQNEAQLDKSGLPSDRFFAERPEGSVSTLKIQRTQQEDSAVYLCASSSRPWDYLSTDTQYFGPGTRLTVL.

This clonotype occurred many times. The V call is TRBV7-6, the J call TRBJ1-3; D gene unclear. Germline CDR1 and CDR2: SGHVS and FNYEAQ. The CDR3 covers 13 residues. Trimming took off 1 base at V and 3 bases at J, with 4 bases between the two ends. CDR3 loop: CASSLVRGNTIYF. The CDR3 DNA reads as TGTGCCAGCAGCTTAGTACGTGGAAACACCATATATTTT.

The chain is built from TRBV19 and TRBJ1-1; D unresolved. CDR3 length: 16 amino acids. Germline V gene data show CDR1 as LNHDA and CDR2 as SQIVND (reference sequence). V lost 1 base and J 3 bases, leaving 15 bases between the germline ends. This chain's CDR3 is CASSIGPFVLDTEAFF. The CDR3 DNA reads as TGTGCCAGTAGTATAGGTCCGTTTGTATTGGACACTGAAGCTTTCTTT.

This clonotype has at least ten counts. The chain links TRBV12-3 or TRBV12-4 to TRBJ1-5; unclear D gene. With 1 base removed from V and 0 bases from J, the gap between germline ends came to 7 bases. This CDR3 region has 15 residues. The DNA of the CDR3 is TGTGCCAGCAGTTTAGAGGGATATAGCAATCAGCCCCAGCATTTT. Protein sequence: CASSLEGYSNQPQHF.

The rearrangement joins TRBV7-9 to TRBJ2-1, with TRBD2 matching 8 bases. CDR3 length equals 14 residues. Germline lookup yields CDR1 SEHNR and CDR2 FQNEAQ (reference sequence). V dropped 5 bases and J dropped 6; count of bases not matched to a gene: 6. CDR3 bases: TGTGCCAGCAGCCCGGGGGGGATAGGCAATGAGCAGTTCTTC. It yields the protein CASSPGGIGNEQFF. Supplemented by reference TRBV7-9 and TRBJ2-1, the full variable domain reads DTGVSQNPRHKITKRGQNVTFRCDPISEHNRLYWYRQTLGQGPEFLTYFQNEAQLEKSRLLSDRFSAERPKGSFSTLEIQRTEQGDSAMYLCASSPGGIGNEQFFGPGTRLTVL.

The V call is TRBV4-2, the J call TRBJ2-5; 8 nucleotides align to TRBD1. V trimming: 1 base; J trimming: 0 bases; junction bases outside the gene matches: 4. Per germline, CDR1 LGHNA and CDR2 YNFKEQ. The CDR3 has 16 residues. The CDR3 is CASSQATGGNQETQYF. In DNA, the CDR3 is TGTGCCAGCAGCCAAGCTACAGGGGGGAACCAAGAGACCCAGTACTTC.

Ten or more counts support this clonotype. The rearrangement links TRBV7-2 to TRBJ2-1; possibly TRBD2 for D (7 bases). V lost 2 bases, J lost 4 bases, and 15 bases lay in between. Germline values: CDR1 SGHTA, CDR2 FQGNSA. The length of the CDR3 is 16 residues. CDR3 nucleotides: TGTGCCAGCAGCTTACGAGGGGGGGCCGGGTACAATGAGCAGTTCTTC. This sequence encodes CASSLRGGAGYNEQFF.

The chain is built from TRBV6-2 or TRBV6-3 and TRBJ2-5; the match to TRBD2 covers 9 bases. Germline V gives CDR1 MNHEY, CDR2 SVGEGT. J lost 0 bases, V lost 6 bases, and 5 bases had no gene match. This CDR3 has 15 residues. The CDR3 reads CASRGAGGYQETQYF. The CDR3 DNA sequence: TGTGCCAGCAGGGGAGCGGGGGGATACCAAGAGACCCAGTACTTC.

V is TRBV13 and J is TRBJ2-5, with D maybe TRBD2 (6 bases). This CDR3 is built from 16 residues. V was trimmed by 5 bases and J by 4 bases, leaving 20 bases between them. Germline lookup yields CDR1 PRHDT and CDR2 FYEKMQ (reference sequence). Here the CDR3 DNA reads TGTGCCAGCAGCATGGGCGGGGTTTTGGGAAGAGAGACCCAGTACTTC. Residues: CASSMGGVLGRETQYF.

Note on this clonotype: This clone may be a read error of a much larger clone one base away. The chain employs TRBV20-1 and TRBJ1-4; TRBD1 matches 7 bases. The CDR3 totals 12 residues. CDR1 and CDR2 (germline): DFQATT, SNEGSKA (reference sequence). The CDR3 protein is CSAGQGDENLFF. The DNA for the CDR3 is TGCAGTGCGGGCCAGGGGGATGAAAACCTGTTTTTT.

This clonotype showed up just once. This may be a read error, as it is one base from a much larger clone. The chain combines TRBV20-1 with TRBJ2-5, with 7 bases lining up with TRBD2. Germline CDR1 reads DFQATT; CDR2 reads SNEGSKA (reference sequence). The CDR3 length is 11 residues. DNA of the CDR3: TGCAGTGCTAGAGAGGGGGGGACCCATTACTTC. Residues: CSAREGGTHYF.

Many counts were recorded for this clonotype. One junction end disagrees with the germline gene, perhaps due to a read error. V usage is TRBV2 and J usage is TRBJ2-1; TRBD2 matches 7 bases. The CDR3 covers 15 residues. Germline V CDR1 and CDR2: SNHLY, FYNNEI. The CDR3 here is CASIELAGQTLEQFF. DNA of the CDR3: TGTGCCAGCATTGAATTAGCGGGCCAAACCCTAGAGCAGTTCTTC.

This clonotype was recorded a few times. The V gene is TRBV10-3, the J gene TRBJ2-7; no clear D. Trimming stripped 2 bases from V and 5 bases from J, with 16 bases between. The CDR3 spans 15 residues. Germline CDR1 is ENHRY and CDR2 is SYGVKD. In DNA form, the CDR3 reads TGTGCCATCAGTGAGACCCGACCCTGGGTGGACGAGCAGTACTTC. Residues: CAISETRPWVDEQYF.

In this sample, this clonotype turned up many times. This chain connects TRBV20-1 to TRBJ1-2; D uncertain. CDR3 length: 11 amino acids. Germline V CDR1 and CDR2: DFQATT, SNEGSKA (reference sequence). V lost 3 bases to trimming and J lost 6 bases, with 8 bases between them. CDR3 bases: TGCAGTGCTAGCTTTGACCATGGCTACACCTTC. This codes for CSASFDHGYTF.

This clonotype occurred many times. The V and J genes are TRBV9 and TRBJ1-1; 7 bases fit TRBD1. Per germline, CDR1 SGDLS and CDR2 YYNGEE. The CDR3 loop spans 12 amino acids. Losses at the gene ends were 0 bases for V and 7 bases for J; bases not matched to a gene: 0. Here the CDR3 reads CASSVGDSEAFF. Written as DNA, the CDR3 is TGTGCCAGCAGCGTAGGGGACAGTGAAGCTTTCTTT.

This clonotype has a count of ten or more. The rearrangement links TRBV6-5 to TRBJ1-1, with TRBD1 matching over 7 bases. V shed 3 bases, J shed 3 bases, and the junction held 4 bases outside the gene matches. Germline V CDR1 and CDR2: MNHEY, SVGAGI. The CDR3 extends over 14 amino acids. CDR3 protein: CASSYAGGYTEAFF. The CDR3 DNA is TGTGCCAGCAGTTATGCAGGGGGGTACACTGAAGCTTTCTTT.

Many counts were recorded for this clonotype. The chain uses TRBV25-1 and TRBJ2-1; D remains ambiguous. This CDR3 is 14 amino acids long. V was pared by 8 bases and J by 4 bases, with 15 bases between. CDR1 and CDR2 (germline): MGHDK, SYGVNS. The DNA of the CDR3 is TGTGCCAGCTCCGCTCCTGCGGAGTACAATGAGCAGTTCTTC. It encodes CASSAPAEYNEQFF.

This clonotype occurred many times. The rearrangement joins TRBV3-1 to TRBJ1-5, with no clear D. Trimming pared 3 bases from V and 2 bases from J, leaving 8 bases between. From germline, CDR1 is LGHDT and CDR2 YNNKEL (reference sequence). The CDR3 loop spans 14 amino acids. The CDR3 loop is CASSQVPGNQPQHF. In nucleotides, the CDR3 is TGTGCCAGCAGCCAGGTCCCTGGCAATCAGCCCCAGCATTTT.

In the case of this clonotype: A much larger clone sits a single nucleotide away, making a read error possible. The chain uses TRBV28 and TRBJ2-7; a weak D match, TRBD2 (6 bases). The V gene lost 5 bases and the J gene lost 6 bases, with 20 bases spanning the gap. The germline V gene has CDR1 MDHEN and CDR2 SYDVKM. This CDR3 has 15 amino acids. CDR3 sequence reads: CASSRLRRGSSEQYV. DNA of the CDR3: TGTGCCAGCAGTAGACTTAGACGGGGGTCGTCCGAGCAGTACGTC.

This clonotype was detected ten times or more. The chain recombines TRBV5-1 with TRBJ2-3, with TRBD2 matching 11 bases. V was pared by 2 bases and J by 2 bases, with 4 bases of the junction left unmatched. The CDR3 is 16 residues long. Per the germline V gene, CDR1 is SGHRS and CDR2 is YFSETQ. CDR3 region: CASSLPGLADTDTQYF. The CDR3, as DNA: TGCGCCAGCAGCTTACCGGGACTAGCGGACACAGATACGCAGTATTTT. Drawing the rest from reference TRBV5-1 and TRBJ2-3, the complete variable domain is KAGVTQTPRYLIKTRGQQVTLSCSPISGHRSVSWYQQTPGQGLQFLFEYFSETQRNKGNFPGRFSGRQFSNSRSEMNVSTLELGDSALYLCASSLPGLADTDTQYFGPGTRLTVL.

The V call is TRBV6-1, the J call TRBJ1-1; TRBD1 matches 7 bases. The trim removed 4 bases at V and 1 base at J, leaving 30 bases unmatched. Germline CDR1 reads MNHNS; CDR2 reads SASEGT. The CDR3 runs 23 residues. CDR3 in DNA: TGTGCCAGCAGTGCTTGGACCACGCGAGGAATTACAGGGGTAGGAAGTGCGAACACTGAAGCTTTCTTT. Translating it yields CASSAWTTRGITGVGSANTEAFF.

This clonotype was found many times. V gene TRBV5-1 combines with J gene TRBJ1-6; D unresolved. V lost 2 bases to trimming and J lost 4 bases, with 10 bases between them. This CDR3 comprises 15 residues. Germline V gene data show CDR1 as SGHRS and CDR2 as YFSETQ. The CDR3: CASSFALGYNSPLHF. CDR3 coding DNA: TGCGCCAGCAGCTTTGCATTAGGATATAATTCACCCCTCCACTTT. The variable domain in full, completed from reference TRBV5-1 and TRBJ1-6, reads KAGVTQTPRYLIKTRGQQVTLSCSPISGHRSVSWYQQTPGQGLQFLFEYFSETQRNKGNFPGRFSGRQFSNSRSEMNVSTLELGDSALYLCASSFALGYNSPLHFGNGTRLTVT.

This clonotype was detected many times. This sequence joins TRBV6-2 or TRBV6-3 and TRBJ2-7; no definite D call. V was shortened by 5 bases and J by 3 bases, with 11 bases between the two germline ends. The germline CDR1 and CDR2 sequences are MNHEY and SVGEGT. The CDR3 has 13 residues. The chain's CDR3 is CASSNTHDYEQYV. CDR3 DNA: TGTGCCAGCAGTAATACCCACGACTACGAGCAGTACGTC.

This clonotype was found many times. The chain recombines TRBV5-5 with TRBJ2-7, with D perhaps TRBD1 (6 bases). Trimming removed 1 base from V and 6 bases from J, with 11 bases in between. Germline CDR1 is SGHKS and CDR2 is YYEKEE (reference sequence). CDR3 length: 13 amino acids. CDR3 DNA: TGTGCCAGCAGCTTGACAGGGTCGACCGAGCAGTACGTC. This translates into CASSLTGSTEQYV.

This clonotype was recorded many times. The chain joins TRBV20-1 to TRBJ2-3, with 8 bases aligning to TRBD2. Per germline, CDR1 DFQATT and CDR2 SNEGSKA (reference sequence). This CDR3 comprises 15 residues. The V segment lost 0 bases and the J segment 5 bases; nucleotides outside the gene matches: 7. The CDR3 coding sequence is TGCAGTGCTAGAGATAACGGGGGGGCCTTAGATACGCAGTATTTT. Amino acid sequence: CSARDNGGALDTQYF.

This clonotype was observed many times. The CDR3 DNA reads TGCAGTGCTAGAGTGGGGGCGCCTACCACAGATACGCAGTATTTT. This translates into CSARVGAPTTDTQYF. The rearrangement uses TRBV20-1 and TRBJ2-3; D possibly corresponds to TRBD1 (6 bases). This CDR3 contains 15 residues. Germline assignment: CDR1 DFQATT and CDR2 SNEGSKA (reference sequence). Trimming took 1 base from V and 2 from J, leaving 13 bases between them.

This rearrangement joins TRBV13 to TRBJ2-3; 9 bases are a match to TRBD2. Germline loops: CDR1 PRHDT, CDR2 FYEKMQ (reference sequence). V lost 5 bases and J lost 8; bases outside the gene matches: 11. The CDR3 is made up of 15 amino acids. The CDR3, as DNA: TGTGCCAGCAGCGCCGGAGCGGGGGGTTTAGGTACGCAGTATTTT. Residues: CASSAGAGGLGTQYF. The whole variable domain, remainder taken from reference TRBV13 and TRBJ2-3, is AAGVIQSPRHLIKEKRETATLKCYPIPRHDTVYWYQQGPGQDPQFLISFYEKMQSDKGSIPDRFSAQQFSDYHSELNMSSLELGDSALYFCASSAGAGGLGTQYFGPGTRLTVL.

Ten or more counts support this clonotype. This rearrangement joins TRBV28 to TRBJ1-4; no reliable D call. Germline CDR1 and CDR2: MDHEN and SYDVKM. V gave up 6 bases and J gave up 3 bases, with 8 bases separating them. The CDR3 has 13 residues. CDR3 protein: CASRIPANEKLFF. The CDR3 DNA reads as TGTGCCAGCAGGATACCCGCTAATGAAAAACTGTTTTTT.

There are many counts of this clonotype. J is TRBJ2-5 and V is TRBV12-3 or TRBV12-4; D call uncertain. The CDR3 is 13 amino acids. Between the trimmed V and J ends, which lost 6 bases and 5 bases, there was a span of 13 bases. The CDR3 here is CASRPRSGETQYF. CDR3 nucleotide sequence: TGTGCCAGCAGACCAAGGAGTGGGGAGACCCAGTACTTC.

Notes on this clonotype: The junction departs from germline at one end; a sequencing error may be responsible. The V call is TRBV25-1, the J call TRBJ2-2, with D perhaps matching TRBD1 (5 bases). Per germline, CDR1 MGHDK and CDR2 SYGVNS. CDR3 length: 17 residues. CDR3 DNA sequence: TGTTCCAGCAGTCAAGAAGCCGAGCTGGGGCACACCGGGGAGCTGTTTTTT. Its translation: CSSSQEAELGHTGELFF.

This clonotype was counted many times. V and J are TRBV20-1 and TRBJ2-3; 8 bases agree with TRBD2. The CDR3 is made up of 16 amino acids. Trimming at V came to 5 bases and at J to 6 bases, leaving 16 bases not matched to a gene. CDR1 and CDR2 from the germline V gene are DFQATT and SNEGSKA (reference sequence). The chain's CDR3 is CSAPATGGARGDTQYF. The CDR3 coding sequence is TGCAGTGCTCCGGCTACGGGGGGGGCGAGGGGGGATACGCAGTATTTT.

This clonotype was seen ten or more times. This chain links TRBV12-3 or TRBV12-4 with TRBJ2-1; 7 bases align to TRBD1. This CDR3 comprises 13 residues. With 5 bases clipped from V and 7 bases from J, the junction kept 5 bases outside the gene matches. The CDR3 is CASSTGVGNEQFF. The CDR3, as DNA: TGTGCCAGCAGTACAGGGGTTGGGAATGAGCAGTTCTTC.